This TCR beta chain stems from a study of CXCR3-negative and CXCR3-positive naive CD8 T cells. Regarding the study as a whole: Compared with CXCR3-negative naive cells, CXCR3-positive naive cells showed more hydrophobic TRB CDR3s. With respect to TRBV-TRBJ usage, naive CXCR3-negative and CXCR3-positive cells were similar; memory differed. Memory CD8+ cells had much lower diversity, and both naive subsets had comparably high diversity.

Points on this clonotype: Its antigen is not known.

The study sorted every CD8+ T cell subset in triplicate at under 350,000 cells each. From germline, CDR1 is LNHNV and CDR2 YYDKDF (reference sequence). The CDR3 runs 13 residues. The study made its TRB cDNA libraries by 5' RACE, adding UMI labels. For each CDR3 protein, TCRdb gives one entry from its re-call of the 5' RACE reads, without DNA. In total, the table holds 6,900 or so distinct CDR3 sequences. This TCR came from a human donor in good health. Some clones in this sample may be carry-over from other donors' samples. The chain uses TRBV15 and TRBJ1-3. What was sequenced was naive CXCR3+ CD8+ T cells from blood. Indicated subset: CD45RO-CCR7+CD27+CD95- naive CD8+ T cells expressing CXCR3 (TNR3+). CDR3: CATRPTSGNTIYF.